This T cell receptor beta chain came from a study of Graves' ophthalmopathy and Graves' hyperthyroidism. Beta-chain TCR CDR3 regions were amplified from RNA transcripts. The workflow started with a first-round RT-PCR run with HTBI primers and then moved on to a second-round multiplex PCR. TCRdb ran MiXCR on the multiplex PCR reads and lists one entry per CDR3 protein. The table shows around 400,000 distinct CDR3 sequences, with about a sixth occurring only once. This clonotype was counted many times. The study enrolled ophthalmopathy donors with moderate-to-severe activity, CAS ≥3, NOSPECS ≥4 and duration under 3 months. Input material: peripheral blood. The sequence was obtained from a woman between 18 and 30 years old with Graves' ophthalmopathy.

This CDR3 is CASSPQESSYEQYF. For the CDR3, the DNA is TGTGCCAGCAGTCCTCAGGAAAGCTCCTACGAGCAGTACTTC. The chain has TRBV6-2 or TRBV6-3 and TRBJ2-7; unclear D gene. The CDR3 consists of 14 residues. The V end was cut by 5 bases, the J end by 0 bases, with 11 bases between. The germline V gene has CDR1 MNHEY and CDR2 SVGEGT.